This T cell receptor (beta chain) derives from a study of OX40 agonist ivuxolimab in advanced cancers. Sequenced by immunoSEQ multiplex PCR; TCRdb stores in-frame clones only, minus some. The sample has 55,000 to 80,000 clones, around 81% seen once. The CDR3 sequence is 14 residues long. The V and J ends lost 6 bases and 8 bases, in that order; junction bases with no gene match: 12. Germline loops: CDR1 MDHEN, CDR2 SYDVKM. Material: CD4+ or CD8+ T cells sorted from blood, obtained in a trial of the OX40 agonist ivuxolimab. This chain links TRBV28 with TRBJ1-2; 7 bases map to TRBD1. This TCR derives from an adult with an advanced solid tumor such as melanoma, head and neck, liver or kidney cancer. As DNA, the CDR3 is TGTGCCAGCAGCACTGACCAGGGGGGGAGAGGCTACACCTTC. Residues: CASSTDQGGRGYTF.